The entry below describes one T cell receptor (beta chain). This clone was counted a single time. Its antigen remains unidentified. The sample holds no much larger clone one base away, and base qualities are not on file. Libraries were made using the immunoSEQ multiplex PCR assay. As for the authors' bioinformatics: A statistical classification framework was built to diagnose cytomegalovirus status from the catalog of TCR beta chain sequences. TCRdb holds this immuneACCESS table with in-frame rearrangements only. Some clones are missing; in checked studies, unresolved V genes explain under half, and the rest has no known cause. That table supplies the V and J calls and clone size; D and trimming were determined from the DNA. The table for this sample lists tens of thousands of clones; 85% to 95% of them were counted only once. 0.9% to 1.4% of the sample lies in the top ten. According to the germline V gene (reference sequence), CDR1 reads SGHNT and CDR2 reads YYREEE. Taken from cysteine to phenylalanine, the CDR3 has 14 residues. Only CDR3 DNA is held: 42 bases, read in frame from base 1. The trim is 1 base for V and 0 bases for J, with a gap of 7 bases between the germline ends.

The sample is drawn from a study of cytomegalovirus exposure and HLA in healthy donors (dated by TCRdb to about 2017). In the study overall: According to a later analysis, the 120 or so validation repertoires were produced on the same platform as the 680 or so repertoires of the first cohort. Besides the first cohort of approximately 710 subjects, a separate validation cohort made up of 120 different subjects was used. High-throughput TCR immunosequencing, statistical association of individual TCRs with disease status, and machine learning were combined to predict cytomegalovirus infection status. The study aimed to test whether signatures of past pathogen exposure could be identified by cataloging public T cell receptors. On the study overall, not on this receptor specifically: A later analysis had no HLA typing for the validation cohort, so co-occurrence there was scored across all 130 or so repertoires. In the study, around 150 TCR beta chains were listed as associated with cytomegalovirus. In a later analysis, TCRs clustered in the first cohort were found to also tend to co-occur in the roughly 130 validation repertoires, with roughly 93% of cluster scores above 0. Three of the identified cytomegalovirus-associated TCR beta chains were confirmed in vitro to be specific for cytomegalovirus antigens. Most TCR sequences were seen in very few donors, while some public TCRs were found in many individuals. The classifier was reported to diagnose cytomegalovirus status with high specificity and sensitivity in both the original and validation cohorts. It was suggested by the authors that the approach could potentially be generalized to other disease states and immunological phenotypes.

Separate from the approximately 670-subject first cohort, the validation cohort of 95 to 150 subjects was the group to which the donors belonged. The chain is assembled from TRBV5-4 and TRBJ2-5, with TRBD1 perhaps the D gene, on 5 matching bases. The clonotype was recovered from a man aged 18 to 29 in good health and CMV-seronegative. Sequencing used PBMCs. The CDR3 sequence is CASSLRQNQETQYF. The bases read TGTGCCAGCAGCTTGAGACAGAACCAAGAGACCCAGTACTTC.